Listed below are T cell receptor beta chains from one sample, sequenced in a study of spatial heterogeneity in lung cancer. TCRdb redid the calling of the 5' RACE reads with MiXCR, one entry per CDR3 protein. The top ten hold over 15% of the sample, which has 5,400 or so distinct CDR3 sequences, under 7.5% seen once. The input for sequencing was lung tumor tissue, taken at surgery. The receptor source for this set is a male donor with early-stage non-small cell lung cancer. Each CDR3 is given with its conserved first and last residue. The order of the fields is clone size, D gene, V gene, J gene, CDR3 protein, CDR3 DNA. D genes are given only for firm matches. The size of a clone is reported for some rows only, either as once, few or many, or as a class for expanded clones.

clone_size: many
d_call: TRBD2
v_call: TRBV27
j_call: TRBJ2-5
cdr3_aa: CASSFSVGTSGSGAQYF
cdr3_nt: TGTGCCAGCAGTTTTTCTGTGGGGACTAGCGGGAGCGGGGCCCAGTACTTC

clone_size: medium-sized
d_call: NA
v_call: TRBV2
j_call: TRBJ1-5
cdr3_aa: CASTKDWSRGQPQHF
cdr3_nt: TGTGCCAGCACTAAAGACTGGTCCCGGGGTCAGCCCCAGCATTTT

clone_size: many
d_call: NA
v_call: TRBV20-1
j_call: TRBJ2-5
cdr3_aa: CSASESLGETQYF
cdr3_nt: TGCAGTGCTAGTGAAAGCCTGGGAGAGACCCAGTACTTC

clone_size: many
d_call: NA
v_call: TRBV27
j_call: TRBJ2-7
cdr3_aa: CASSLIGGRSYEQYF
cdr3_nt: TGTGCCAGCAGTTTAATCGGGGGCAGATCCTACGAGCAGTACTTC

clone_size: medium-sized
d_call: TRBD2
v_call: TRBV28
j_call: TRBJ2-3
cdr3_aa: CASTGLADTDTQYF
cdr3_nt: TGTGCCAGCACGGGACTAGCGGACACAGATACGCAGTATTTT

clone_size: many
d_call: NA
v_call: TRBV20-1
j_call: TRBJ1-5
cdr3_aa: CSASRGGLSHQPQHF
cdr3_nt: TGCAGTGCTAGTCGTGGGGGGCTTAGTCATCAGCCCCAGCATTTT

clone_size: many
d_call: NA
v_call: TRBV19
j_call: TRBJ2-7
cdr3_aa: CASSILSSGEQYF
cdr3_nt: TGTGCCAGTAGTATCCTCTCATCGGGCGAGCAGTACTTC

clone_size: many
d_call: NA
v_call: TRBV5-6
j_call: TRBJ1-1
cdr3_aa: CASSTGRNTEAFF
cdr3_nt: TGTGCCAGCAGCACCGGACGGAACACTGAAGCTTTCTTT

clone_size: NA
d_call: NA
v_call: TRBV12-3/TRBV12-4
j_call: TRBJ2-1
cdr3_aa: CASSFNNEQFF
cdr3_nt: TGTGCCAGCAGTTTCAACAATGAGCAGTTCTTC

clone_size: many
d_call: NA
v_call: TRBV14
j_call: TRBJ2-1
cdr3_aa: CASSYRPSSNEQFF
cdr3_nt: TGTGCCAGCAGCTATCGGCCCAGCTCCAATGAGCAGTTCTTC

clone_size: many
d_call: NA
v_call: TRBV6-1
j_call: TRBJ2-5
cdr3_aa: CASSVLASETQYF
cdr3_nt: TGTGCCAGCAGTGTCCTAGCGTCAGAGACCCAGTACTTC

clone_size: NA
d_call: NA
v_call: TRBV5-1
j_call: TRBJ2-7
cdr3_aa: CASSFGPNSYEQYF
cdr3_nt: TGCGCCAGCAGCTTCGGACCCAACTCCTACGAGCAGTACTTC

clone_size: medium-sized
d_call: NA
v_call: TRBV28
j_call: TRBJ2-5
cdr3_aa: CASSPRTEYQETQYF
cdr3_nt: TGTGCCAGCAGTCCAAGGACTGAGTACCAAGAGACCCAGTACTTC

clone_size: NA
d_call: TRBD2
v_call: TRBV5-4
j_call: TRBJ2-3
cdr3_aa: CASSLFGGGSTDTQYF
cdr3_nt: TGTGCCAGCAGCTTGTTTGGCGGGGGGAGCACAGATACGCAGTATTTT

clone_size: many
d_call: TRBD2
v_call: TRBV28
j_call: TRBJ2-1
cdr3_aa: CASSLSSSGNFNEQFF
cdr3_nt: TGTGCCAGCAGTTTGTCCTCGAGCGGGAACTTTAATGAGCAGTTCTTC

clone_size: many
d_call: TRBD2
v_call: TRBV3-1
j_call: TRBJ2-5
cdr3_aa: CASSQGFSGGAQTQYF
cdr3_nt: TGTGCCAGCAGCCAAGGGTTTAGCGGGGGGGCCCAGACCCAGTACTTC

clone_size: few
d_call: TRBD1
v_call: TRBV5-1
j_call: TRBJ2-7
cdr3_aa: CASSSGQGAEQYF
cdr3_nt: TGCGCCAGCAGCAGTGGACAGGGGGCCGAGCAGTACTTC

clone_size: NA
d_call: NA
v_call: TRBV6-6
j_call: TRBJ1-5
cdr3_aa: CASSYSSTQPQHF
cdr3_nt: TGTGCCAGCAGTTACTCGAGTACTCAGCCCCAGCATTTT

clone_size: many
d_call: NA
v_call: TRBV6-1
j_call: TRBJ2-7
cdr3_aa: CASSEAGLLYEQYF
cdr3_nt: TGTGCCAGCAGTGAAGCGGGACTCCTCTACGAGCAGTACTTC

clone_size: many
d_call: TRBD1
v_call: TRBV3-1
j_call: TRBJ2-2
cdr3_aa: CASSRTGGWAGELFF
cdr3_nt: TGTGCCAGCAGCCGCACAGGGGGTTGGGCCGGGGAGCTGTTTTTT

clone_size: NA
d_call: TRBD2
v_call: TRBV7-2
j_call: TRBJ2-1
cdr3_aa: CASSSLAGFDEQFF
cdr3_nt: TGTGCCAGCAGCTCGCTAGCGGGATTCGATGAGCAGTTCTTC

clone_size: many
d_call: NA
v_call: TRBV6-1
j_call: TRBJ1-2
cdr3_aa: CASSAQRNYGYTF
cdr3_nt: TGTGCCAGCAGTGCTCAAAGAAACTATGGCTACACCTTC

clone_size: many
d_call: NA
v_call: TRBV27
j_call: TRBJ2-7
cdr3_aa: CASSLLTGDEQYF
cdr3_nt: TGTGCCAGCAGTTTATTGACGGGGGACGAGCAGTACTTC

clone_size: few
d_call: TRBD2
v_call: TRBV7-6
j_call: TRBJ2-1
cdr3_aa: CASRLAEALYNEQFF
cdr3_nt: TGTGCCAGCAGACTAGCGGAGGCCCTCTACAATGAGCAGTTCTTC

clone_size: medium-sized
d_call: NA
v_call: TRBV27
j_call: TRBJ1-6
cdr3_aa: CASSVNPGSYNSPLHF
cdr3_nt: TGTGCCAGCAGTGTGAATCCGGGCTCCTATAATTCACCCCTCCACTTT

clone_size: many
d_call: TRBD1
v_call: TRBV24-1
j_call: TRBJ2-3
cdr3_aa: CATMGQYTDTQYF
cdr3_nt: TGTGCCACCATGGGACAGTACACAGATACGCAGTATTTT

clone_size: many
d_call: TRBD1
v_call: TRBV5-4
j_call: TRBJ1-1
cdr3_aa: CASSGDRGQEAFF
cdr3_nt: TGTGCCAGCAGCGGGGACAGGGGTCAAGAGGCTTTCTTT

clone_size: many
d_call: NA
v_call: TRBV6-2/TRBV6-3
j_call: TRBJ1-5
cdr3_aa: CASSYRRTGQPQHF
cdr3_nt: TGTGCCAGCAGTTACCGCCGTACGGGTCAGCCCCAGCATTTT

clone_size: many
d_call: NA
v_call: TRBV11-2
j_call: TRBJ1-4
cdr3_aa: CASSLAAAPNEKLFF
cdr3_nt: TGTGCCAGCAGCTTAGCAGCAGCGCCTAATGAAAAACTGTTTTTT

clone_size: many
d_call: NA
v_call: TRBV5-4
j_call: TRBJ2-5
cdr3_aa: CASSLDRRGFETQYF
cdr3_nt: TGTGCCAGCAGCCTAGACAGGCGAGGATTCGAGACCCAGTACTTC

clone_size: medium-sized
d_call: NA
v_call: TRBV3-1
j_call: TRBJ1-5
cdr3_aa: CASSQDVVGRGQPQHF
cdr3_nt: TGTGCCAGCAGCCAAGACGTCGTAGGGAGAGGGCAGCCCCAGCATTTT